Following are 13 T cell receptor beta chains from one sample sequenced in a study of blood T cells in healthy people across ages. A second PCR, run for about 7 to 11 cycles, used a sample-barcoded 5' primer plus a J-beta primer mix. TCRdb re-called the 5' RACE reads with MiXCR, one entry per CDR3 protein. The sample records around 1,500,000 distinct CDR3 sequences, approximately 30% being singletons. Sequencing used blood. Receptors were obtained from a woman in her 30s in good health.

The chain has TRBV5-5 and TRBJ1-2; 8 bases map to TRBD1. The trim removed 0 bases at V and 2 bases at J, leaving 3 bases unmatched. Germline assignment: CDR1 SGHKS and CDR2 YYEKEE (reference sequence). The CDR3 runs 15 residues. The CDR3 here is CASSLGQGRNYGYTF. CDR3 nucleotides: TGTGCCAGCAGCTTGGGACAGGGGAGGAACTATGGCTACACCTTC.

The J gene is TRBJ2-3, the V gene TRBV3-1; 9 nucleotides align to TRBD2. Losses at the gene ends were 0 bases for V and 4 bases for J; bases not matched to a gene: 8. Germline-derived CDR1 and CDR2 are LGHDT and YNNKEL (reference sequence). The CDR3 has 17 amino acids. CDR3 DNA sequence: TGTGCCAGCAGCCAAGATAGCGGGACTAGCTTTGCAGATACGCAGTATTTT. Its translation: CASSQDSGTSFADTQYF.

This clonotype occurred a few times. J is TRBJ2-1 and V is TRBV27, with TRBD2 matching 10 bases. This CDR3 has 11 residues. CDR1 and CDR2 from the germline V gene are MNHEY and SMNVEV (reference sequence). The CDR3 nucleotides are TGTGCAGCGGGGGGGCTAATTGAGCAGTTCTTC. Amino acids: CAAGGLIEQFF.

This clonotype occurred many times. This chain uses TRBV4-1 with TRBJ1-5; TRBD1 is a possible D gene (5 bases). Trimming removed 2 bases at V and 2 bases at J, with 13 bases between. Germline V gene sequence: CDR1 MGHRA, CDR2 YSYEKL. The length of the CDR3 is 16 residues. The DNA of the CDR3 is TGCGCCAGCAGCCAACTCCCGGCGGGGGGCAATCAGCCCCAGCATTTT. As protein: CASSQLPAGGNQPQHF.

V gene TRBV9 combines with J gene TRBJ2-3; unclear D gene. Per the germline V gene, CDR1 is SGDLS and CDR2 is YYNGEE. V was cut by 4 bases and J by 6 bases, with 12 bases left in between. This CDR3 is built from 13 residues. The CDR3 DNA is TGTGCCAGCAGCCCCCCCGTTGAGGATACGCAGTATTTT. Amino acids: CASSPPVEDTQYF.

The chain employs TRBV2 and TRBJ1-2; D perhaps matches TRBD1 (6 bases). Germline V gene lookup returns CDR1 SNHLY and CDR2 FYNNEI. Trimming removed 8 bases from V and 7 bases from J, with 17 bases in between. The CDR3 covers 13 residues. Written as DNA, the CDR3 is TGTGCCAGCGCCGGGAACAGGGAGAGTGGCTACACCTTC. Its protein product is CASAGNRESGYTF.

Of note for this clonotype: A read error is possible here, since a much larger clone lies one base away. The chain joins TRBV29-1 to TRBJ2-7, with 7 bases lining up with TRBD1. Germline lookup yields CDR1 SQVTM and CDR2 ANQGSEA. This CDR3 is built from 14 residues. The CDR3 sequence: CGVRAGQAPYEQYF. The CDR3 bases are TGCGGCGTTCGCGCCGGACAGGCGCCCTACGAGCAGTACTTC.

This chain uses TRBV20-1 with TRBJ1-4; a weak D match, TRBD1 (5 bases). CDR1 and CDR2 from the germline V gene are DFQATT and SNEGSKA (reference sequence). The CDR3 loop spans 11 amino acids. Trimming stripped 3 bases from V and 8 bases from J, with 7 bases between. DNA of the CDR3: TGCAGTGCTAGGGGGCGAGAAAAACTGTTTTTT. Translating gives CSARGREKLFF.

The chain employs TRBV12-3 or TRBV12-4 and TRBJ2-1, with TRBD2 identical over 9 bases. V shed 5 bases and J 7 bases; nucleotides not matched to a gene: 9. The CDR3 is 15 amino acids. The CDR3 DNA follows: TGTGCCAGCAGTACCAGGGTGACTAGCGGTAATGAGCAGTTCTTC. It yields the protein CASSTRVTSGNEQFF.

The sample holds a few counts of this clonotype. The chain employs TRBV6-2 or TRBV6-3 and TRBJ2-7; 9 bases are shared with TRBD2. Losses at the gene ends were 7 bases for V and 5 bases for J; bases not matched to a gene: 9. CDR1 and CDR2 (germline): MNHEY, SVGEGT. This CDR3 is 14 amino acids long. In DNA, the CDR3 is TGTGCCAGCAAACCGGGACTAGCTAGCGACGAGCAGTACTTC. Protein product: CASKPGLASDEQYF.

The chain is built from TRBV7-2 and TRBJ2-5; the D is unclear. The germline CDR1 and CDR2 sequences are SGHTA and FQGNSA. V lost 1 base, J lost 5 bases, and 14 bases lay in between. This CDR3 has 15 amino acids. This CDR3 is CASSLVRTARETQYF. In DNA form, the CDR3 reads TGTGCCAGCAGCTTAGTTCGGACCGCACGGGAGACCCAGTACTTC.

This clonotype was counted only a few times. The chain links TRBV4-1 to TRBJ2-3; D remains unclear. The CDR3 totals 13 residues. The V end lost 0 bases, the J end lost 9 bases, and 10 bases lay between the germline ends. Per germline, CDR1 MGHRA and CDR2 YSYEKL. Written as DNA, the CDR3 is TGCGCCAGCAGCCAAGAAATACGTCGCACGCAGTATTTT. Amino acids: CASSQEIRRTQYF.

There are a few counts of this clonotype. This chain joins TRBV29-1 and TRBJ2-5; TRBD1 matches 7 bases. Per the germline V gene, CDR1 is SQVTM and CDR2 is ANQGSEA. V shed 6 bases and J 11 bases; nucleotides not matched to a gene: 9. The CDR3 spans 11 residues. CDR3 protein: CSVGTVHEQYF. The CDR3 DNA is TGCAGCGTAGGGACAGTCCATGAGCAGTACTTC.